This T cell receptor (beta chain) was obtained from a study of OX40 agonist ivuxolimab in advanced cancers. About the full investigation: The costimulatory receptor OX40 (CD134) was targeted by ivuxolimab, a fully human IgG2 agonistic monoclonal antibody. Of the roughly 54 patients in dose escalation, 19 had hepatocellular carcinoma, roughly 15 had melanoma, 9 had renal cell carcinoma and 9 had head and neck cancer. Prior anti-PD-1, anti-PD-L1 or anti-CTLA-4 therapy was permitted, and about two fifths of dose-escalation patients had received checkpoint inhibitors. Intravenous ivuxolimab was administered to patients every 2 weeks at six dose levels: 0.01, 0.1, 0.3, 1.5, 3 and 10 mg/kg. The paper describes the monotherapy dose-escalation part (N of about 52 patients) of the phase I trial of ivuxolimab. In the dose-escalation cohort, approximately 83% of patients were male, and the mean age was around 65 years with a range of about 20 to 80. Three dose-escalation patients achieved partial responses, one with hepatocellular carcinoma and two with cutaneous melanoma. Peripheral TCRbeta sequencing was intended to test whether TCR sequence diversity was altered and clonal T-cell expansion was caused by ivuxolimab.

Patients with a history of autoimmune disease or receiving systemic immunosuppression were excluded from the trial. In every dose cohort, peripheral blood was drawn for TCR sequencing at baseline, cycle 4 day 1, and cycle 7 day 1. The samples were drawn from a first-in-human, open-label, multicenter phase I dose-escalation trial of ivuxolimab. Adults with locally advanced or metastatic melanoma, renal cell, hepatocellular, or head and neck squamous cell carcinoma were enrolled in the trial. Before TCR sequencing, CD4+ and CD8+ T cells were separately sorted from peripheral blood. Notes on this clone: The antigen it recognizes is unknown. Per-base quality was not reported, and no clone a single base away is much larger than it.

The CDR3 starts with the cysteine, ends with the phenylalanine, and has 16 residues. Solely the CDR3 DNA is kept, with 48 bases framed from the first base. Compared with germline, V lacks 4 bases and J lacks 10 bases; bases without a gene match: 7. The CDR1 and CDR2 encoded by the germline V gene (reference sequence) are SEHNR and FQNEAQ. The paper as a whole reports these results and caveats: On average, CD8+ T cells showed more expanded clones than CD4+ T cells after ivuxolimab. Low levels of normalized T-cell clonal expansion were also seen in some patients who did not respond. At doses from 0.1 to 3.0 mg/kg, clonal expansion was seen in both CD4+ and CD8+ blood T cells between baseline and week 6. The antigen specificity of the peripheral T cells that underwent clonal expansion was not determined. In partial responders in the 0.1-3.0 mg/kg groups, normalized peripheral clonal expansion was found to be among the lowest, especially among CD8+ T cells.

To sequence the TCRbeta CDR3 region, genomic DNA was isolated from the sorted cells. The immunoSEQ Assay was used to sequence the TCRbeta CDR3 regions. Entries here come from immuneACCESS through TCRdb and include only in-frame sequences with V and J called. Some clones fail to appear in such tables; in the studies checked, an unresolved V gene covers under half of the shortfall, and the cause of the remainder is unknown. The sample has tens of thousands of clones on record, around nine tenths of them singletons. The leading ten clones occupy about 10% of the sample. The chain was built from TRBV7-9 and TRBJ2-1; TRBD2 matches 16 bases in the middle. The TCR sequence derives from an adult with an advanced solid tumor such as melanoma, head and neck, liver or kidney cancer. This material consisted of CD4+ or CD8+ T cells sorted from blood, taken in a trial of the OX40 agonist ivuxolimab. The CDR3 protein is CASSSPSGLAGGEQFF. The nucleotide sequence reads TGTGCCAGCAGCTCTCCGTCGGGACTAGCGGGAGGGGAGCAGTTCTTC.